The 17 T cell receptor beta chains reported below all come from one sample, sequenced in a study of T-cell memory formation after mild COVID-19. MiXCR was run by TCRdb on the 5' RACE reads, yielding one entry per CDR3 protein. The sample yields tens of thousands of distinct CDR3 sequences, roughly 14% seen once. The source material was PBMCs or a T cell subset sorted from them (not recorded which). The receptor source for this set is an adult woman who had mild COVID-19 (a few samples of this study predate the infection). Cell type and time point are not known.

This chain links TRBV30 with TRBJ2-7, with D perhaps matching TRBD1 (6 bases). Germline CDR1 and CDR2: GTSNPN and SVGIG (reference sequence). The CDR3 sequence is 12 residues long. V was shortened by 3 bases and J by 2 bases, with 8 bases between the two germline ends. In DNA, the CDR3 is TGTGCCTGGAGGGGGGCGCCCTACGAGCAGTACTTC. The encoded protein is CAWRGAPYEQYF.

V is TRBV29-1 and J is TRBJ2-5; D uncertain. With 1 base removed from V and 5 bases from J, the gap between germline ends came to 20 bases. This CDR3 spans 16 amino acids. Germline CDR1 SQVTM, CDR2 ANQGSEA. This chain's CDR3 is CSVEGLALDTIETQYF. CDR3 nucleotide sequence: TGCAGCGTTGAAGGCCTGGCGCTCGATACTATCGAGACCCAGTACTTC.

On this clonotype itself: One junction end disagrees with the germline gene, perhaps due to a read error. The V call is TRBV4-3, the J call TRBJ1-4; D is undetermined. CDR3 size: 13 residues. The germline V gene encodes CDR1 LGHNA and CDR2 YSLEER. The CDR3 is CARSQDTGEKLFF. CDR3 DNA: TGCGCCAGGAGCCAAGACACGGGTGAAAAACTGTTTTTT.

The genes are TRBV7-2 and TRBJ2-1; D is uncertain. The length of the CDR3 is 12 residues. Trimming removed 5 bases at V and 5 bases at J, with 7 bases between. The germline V gene encodes CDR1 SGHTA and CDR2 FQGNSA. CDR3 in amino acids: CASSLLDNEQFF. The DNA of the CDR3 is TGTGCCAGCAGCCTACTCGACAATGAGCAGTTCTTC.

This clonotype appeared a few times. The V call is TRBV9, the J call TRBJ1-4; maybe TRBD1 (6 bases). Trimming removed 1 base from V and 7 bases from J, with 11 bases in between. Germline-derived CDR1 and CDR2 are SGDLS and YYNGEE. The CDR3 contains 14 residues. CDR3 sequence (DNA): TGTGCCAGCAGCGTATCAGGGGTCGGTGAAAAACTGTTTTTT. As protein: CASSVSGVGEKLFF.

This chain joins TRBV11-3 and TRBJ2-3; 9 bases are shared with TRBD2. This CDR3 has 17 amino acids. Germline lookup yields CDR1 SGHNT and CDR2 YENEEA. Trimming cost V 5 bases and J 0 bases; bases outside gene matches: 9. The CDR3 loop is CASSRRQAGGSTDTQYF. The CDR3, as DNA: TGTGCCAGCAGCCGCCGTCAAGCGGGAGGTAGCACAGATACGCAGTATTTT.

This clonotype has at least ten counts. V is TRBV18 and J is TRBJ2-7; D call uncertain. Germline-derived CDR1 and CDR2 are KGHSH and LQKENI. V lost 0 bases, J lost 2 bases, and 8 bases lay in between. This CDR3 has 14 amino acids. In DNA, the CDR3 is TGTGCCAGCTCACCACCTGTACACCCCTACGAGCAGTACTTC. It specifies CASSPPVHPYEQYF.

The V and J genes are TRBV12-3 or TRBV12-4 and TRBJ2-7; TRBD2 aligns across 11 bases. The length of the CDR3 is 13 residues. Trimming removed 3 bases from V and 6 bases from J; junction bases left unmatched: 1. CDR3 in amino acids: CASSFLAGGEQYF. The CDR3 nucleotides are TGTGCCAGCAGTTTTCTAGCGGGAGGCGAGCAGTACTTC.

This chain uses TRBV5-1 with TRBJ2-7, with 10 nucleotides matching TRBD2. Per the germline V gene, CDR1 is SGHRS and CDR2 is YFSETQ. CDR3 length: 19 amino acids. The V gene end was trimmed by 0 bases and the J gene end by 4 bases; junction bases not matched to a gene: 16. As DNA, the CDR3 is TGCGCCAGCAGCTTGGCCCTAGCGGGAGAGAACGCGCTCTTTTACGAGCAGTACTTC. As protein: CASSLALAGENALFYEQYF.

This clonotype was seen at least ten times. The rearrangement joins TRBV7-9 to TRBJ2-5; 10 bases align to TRBD1. The CDR3 is 15 residues long. V trimming: 5 bases; J trimming: 3 bases; junction bases outside the gene matches: 6. Germline CDR1 reads SEHNR; CDR2 reads FQNEAQ (reference sequence). The CDR3 is CASSPTGGGKETQYF. In DNA form, the CDR3 reads TGTGCCAGCAGCCCGACAGGGGGCGGAAAAGAGACCCAGTACTTC.

This clonotype was counted only a few times. This chain joins TRBV29-1 and TRBJ2-3, with TRBD2 matching 7 bases. The V gene end was trimmed by 4 bases and the J gene end by 5 bases; junction bases not matched to a gene: 6. The CDR3 runs to 13 residues. CDR1 is SQVTM, CDR2 ANQGSEA, per germline. CDR3 DNA: TGCAGCGTTGCGTTAGCGGGTAAAGATACGCAGTATTTT. Protein: CSVALAGKDTQYF.

The table lists this clonotype with a few counts. V usage is TRBV4-1 and J usage is TRBJ2-7; 9 bases match TRBD1. Germline lookup yields CDR1 MGHRA and CDR2 YSYEKL. The V gene end was trimmed by 2 bases and the J gene end by 3 bases; junction bases not matched to a gene: 5. The length of the CDR3 is 15 residues. CDR3: CASSQPGQGRYEQYF. CDR3 nucleotides: TGCGCCAGCAGCCAACCCGGACAGGGGCGCTACGAGCAGTACTTC.

This clonotype was seen ten or more times. The chain carries TRBV6-5 and TRBJ2-1; TRBD2 matches 7 bases. This CDR3 region has 16 residues. The V gene's germline CDR1 is MNHEY and CDR2 SVGAGI. V gave up 0 bases and J gave up 4 bases; unmatched junction bases: 6. DNA for the CDR3: TGTGCCAGCAGTTACTCACTAGCGTCTCCATACAATGAGCAGTTCTTC. Translated, it gives CASSYSLASPYNEQFF.

The chain joins TRBV11-3 to TRBJ2-1; TRBD1 aligns across 9 bases. This CDR3 has 17 amino acids. Germline CDR1 reads SGHNT; CDR2 reads YENEEA. The V gene end was trimmed by 1 base and the J gene end by 6 bases; junction bases not matched to a gene: 10. CDR3 in amino acids: CASSLGFMTGGLNEQFF. As DNA, the CDR3 is TGTGCCAGCAGCTTAGGTTTTATGACAGGGGGGCTCAATGAGCAGTTCTTC.

J is TRBJ2-7 and V is TRBV7-6; D remains unclear. The germline V gene encodes CDR1 SGHVS and CDR2 FNYEAQ. Trimming cost V 5 bases and J 5 bases, with 10 bases left between them. This CDR3 has 12 residues. The CDR3 reads CASSNTAHEQYF. CDR3 sequence (DNA): TGTGCCAGCAGCAATACTGCCCACGAGCAGTACTTC.

This clonotype was recorded a few times. CDR3 in DNA: TGCGCCAGCAGCAAGGAAGGGGCAGGGTTGACAGATACGCAGTATTTT. This codes for CASSKEGAGLTDTQYF. The chain has TRBV5-1 and TRBJ2-3; a possible D gene is TRBD1 (5 bases). There are 16 residues in the CDR3. Germline CDR1 and CDR2: SGHRS and YFSETQ. Trimming pared 4 bases from V and 3 bases from J, leaving 18 bases between. Filled out from reference TRBV5-1 and TRBJ2-3, the complete variable domain reads KAGVTQTPRYLIKTRGQQVTLSCSPISGHRSVSWYQQTPGQGLQFLFEYFSETQRNKGNFPGRFSGRQFSNSRSEMNVSTLELGDSALYLCASSKEGAGLTDTQYFGPGTRLTVL.

A few counts support this clonotype. This chain joins TRBV4-3 and TRBJ1-2; D is possibly TRBD1 (6 bases). The V end lost 0 bases, the J end lost 8 bases, and 13 bases lay between the germline ends. This CDR3 has 14 amino acids. Germline CDR1 and CDR2: LGHNA and YSLEER. The CDR3 reads CASSQDHPGVGYTF. The DNA of the CDR3 is TGCGCCAGCAGCCAAGATCATCCAGGGGTCGGCTACACCTTC.